Sequencing of this T cell receptor (beta chain) was carried out in a study of beta chain features in type 1 diabetes (dated by TCRdb to the late 2010s). Regarding the study in general: Mean age, gender distribution, total cell number and subset yield did not differ between patients and healthy donors. Across all samples, 107,917,701 sorted cells were examined, and cell number per subset correlated strongly with RNA yield. The study compared TCRB repertoires of sorted circulating CD4+ T cell subsets between recently diagnosed type 1 diabetes patients and matched healthy donors. Whereas all 30 or so donors provided naive and central memory subsets, regulatory and stem cell-like memory subsets were isolated from just 8 patients and roughly 8 healthy donors.

The High Capacity cDNA Reverse Transcription Kit was used to reverse transcribe all of the isolated RNA, meaning that expressed TCRB transcripts were what got sequenced. Naive, central memory and regulatory T cell samples underwent deep immunoSEQ sequencing, averaging around 4 million total reads per sample. After sorted cells were lysed in RLT buffer, RNA was extracted with DNase-treated RNeasy Micro or Mini kits, with the choice depending on cell number. Each cell subset was processed on its own to prevent cross-contamination, while patient and healthy donor samples were processed together. TCRB sequences were amplified from cDNA with the immunoSEQ multiplex PCR, producing 87-bp fragments spanning the CDR3 region. Sequencing of the amplicons was done on the Illumina HiSeq platform. Per the original workflow: PCR bias was computationally corrected using synthetic template baselines, reads within Hamming distance 2 were collapsed, and singletons that could not be merged were discarded. By aligning reads against IMGT, V, D and J genes, CDR3 length, and insertions or deletions at six rearrangement sites were assigned. Clonotype counts were normalized to sorted cell number within each subset before computing true diversity and Gini coefficients with the tcR R package. The overlap coefficient, calculated on TCRB nucleotide sequences, was used to quantify repertoire sharing. As a proxy for the pre-selection repertoire, out-of-frame TCRB sequences from naive cells were analyzed. TCRdb retrieved this table from immuneACCESS and kept in-frame rearrangements only. Not all clones are present; in checked studies, unresolved V genes account for under half, and no reason is known for the remainder. That table supplies the V and J calls and clone size; D and trimming were determined from the DNA. This sample is represented by under 500,000 clones; roughly 30% of them were singletons. The ten largest account for 0.05% to 0.065% of the sample.

From the cysteine through the phenylalanine, the CDR3 covers 14 amino acids. The CDR3 DNA has 42 bases and is translated from base 1. The V end gives up 4 bases and the J end 2 bases, leaving 5 bases in the junction not matched to a gene. As encoded in the germline V gene (reference sequence), CDR1 is LNHDA while CDR2 is SQIVND. Each donor gave one peripheral blood draw, approximately 0.11 L on average, collected into heparinised tubes. A BD FACSAria II was used to sort naive, central memory, regulatory and stem cell-like memory CD4+ T cells with a panel that included CD45RO, CCR7, CD25, CD127, CD95 and CD27. Every sorted population had a purity above 95%. PBMCs were isolated immediately by Lymphoprep density gradient centrifugation and stained directly without culture. So that batch effects would be minimized, each experiment stained and sorted samples in pairs, pairing one healthy donor with one patient.

Summary of the overall study and its limitations: Because cDNA was sequenced instead of genomic DNA, activated cells with high expression could be over-represented, although the groups did not differ in activation or CD3 levels. Only small numbers of individuals were included in the HLA sub-analyses, which left unresolved whether HLA type had any influence on TCRB rearrangement. PCR may preferentially amplify shorter templates, but because patient and control samples were amplified and corrected together, any resulting skew would affect both groups equally. The naive, central memory and regulatory TCRB repertoires appeared to resemble one another more closely among patients than among healthy donors. At VDJ recombination sites, type 1 diabetes patients had fewer insertions and more deleted nucleotides, which implies abnormalities in thymic rearrangement. In all four CD4+ subsets, TCRB CDR3 length was moderately but significantly shorter in type 1 diabetes patients.

The count of this clone is one. Its antigen target is currently unknown. Base qualities are missing; no much larger clone stands one base away. The specimen was naive CD4+ T cells from blood. The cell subset or site label here, explained by the study, means: true naive CD4+ T cells. Here the chain combines TRBV19 and TRBJ2-7, with 7 bases matching TRBD2. This clonotype originated in a man between 18 and 29 years old in good health. The CDR3 is CASSRGLVAYEQYF. The DNA sequence is TGTGCCAGTAGTAGAGGACTAGTGGCCTACGAGCAGTACTTC.